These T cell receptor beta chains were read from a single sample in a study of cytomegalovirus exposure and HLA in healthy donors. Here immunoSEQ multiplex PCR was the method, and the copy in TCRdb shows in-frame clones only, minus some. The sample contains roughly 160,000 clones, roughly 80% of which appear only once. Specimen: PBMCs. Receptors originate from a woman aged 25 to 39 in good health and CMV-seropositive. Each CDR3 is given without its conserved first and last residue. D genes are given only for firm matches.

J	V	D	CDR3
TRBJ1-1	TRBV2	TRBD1	ASSERQGVVTEAF
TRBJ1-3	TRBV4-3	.	ASSARARSSGNTIY
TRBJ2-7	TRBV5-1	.	ASSLLQTYEQY
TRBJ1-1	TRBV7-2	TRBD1	ASSPNRGQEAF
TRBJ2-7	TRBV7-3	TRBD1	ASSASGGTFYEQY
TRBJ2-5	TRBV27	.	ASSFVYQETQY
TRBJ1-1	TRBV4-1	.	ASSRRARDTEAF
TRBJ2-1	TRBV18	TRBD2	ASSPVRGGIYNEQF
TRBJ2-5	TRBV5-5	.	ASSFYLGGQETQY
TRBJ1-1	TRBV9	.	ASGVPTGTPFTEAF
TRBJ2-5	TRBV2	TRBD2	ASGRTSGQETQY
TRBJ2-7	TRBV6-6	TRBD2	ASQAGDSEQY
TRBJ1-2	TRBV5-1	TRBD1	ASSENRGPGGYT
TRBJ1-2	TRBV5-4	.	ASSLDRKTYGYT
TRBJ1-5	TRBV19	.	ASTNLGGSNQPQH
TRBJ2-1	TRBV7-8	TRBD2	ASTWMGRGRNNEQF
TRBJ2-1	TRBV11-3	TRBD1	ASSPYRGRYNEQF
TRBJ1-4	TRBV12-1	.	ASSLWTGSLEKLF
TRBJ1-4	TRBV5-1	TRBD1	ASSLALTAGGWDRENEKLF
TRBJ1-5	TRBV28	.	ASTRDSNQPQH
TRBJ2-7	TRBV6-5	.	ASSLMEGPYEQY
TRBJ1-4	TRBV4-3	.	ASSQDVSVGDYEKLF
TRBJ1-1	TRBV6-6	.	ASIRVWNTEAF
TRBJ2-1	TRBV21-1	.	ASSKDGGEALYNEQF
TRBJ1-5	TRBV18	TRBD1	ASSTDRDQPQH
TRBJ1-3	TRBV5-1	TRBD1	ASSPGTVAGNTIY
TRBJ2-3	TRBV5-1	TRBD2	ASSLFIAGGPGDTQY
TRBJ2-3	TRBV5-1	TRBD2	ASTHGVAGGLDTQY
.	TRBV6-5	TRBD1	ASSWRQGGQPQY
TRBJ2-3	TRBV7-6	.	ASSLSYLPTDTQY
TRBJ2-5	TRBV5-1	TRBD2	ASTGTSGGETQY
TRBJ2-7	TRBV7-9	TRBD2	SSSSSAGYY
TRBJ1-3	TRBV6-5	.	ASSYGGAGSGNTIY
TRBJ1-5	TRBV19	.	ASSIVSGAVQPQH
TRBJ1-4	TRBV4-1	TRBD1	ASSQVPGQGGEKLF
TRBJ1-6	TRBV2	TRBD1	ASSVESPGTGINSPLH
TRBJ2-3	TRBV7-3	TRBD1	ASSLGQGTDTQY
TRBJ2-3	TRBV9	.	ASSVATGEPDTQY
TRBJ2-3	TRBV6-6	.	ASRAQGKDTQY
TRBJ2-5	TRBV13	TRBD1	ASSLSHRGQVETQY
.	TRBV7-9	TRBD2	SSSLSLAGSSEQY
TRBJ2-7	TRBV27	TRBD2	ASSFGGAREQY
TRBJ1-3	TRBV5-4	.	ASSPGSPGNTIY
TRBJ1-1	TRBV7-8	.	ASSLDFAYTEAF
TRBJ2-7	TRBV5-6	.	ASSLGAGESSYEQY
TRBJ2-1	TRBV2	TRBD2	ASSLGGGYGGDEQF
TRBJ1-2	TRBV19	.	ASSIGAAKYYGYT
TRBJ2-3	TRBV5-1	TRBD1	ASGEGANADTQY
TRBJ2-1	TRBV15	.	ATSRAGHFYNEQF
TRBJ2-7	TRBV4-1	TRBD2	ASSRTSGGFEQY
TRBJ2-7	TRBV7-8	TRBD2	ASSLTAGDISYEQY
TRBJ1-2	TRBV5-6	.	ASSEGDYGYT
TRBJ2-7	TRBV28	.	ASSWTGRVEQY
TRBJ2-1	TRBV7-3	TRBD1	ASSPQGLASYNEQF
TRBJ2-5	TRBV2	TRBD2	ASSEAWEGWGETQY
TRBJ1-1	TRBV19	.	ASSIRHSRANTEAF
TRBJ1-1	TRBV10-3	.	VISESRGTEAF